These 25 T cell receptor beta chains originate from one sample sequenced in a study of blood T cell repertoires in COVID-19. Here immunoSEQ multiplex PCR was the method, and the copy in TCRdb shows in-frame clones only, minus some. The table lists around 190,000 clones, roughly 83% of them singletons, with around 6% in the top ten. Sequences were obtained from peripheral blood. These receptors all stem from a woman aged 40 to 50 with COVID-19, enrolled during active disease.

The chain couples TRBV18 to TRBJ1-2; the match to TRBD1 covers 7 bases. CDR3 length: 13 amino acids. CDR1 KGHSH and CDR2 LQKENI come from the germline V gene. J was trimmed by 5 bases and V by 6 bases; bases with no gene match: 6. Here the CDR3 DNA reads TGTGCCAGCTCGTCGGGACAGATTTATGGCTACACCTTC. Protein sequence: CASSSGQIYGYTF. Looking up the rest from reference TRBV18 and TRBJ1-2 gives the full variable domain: NAGVMQNPRHLVRRRGQEARLRCSPMKGHSHVYWYRQLPEEGLKFMVYLQKENIIDESGMPKERFSAEFPKEGPSILRIQQVVRGDSAAYFCASSSGQIYGYTFGSGTRLTVV.

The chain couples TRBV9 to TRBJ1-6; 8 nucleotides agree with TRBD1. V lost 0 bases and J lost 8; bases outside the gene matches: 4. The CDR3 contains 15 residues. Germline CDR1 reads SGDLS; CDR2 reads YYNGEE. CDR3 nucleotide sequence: TGTGCCAGCAGCGTAGAGCAGGGGGCGTATTCACCCCTCCACTTT. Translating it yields CASSVEQGAYSPLHF.

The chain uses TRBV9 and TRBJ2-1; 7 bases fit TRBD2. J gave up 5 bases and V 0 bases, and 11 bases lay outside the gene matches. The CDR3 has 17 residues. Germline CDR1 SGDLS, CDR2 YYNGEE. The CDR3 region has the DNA TGTGCCAGCAGCGTAGATGGTACTAGCGCGGACCACAATGAGCAGTTCTTC. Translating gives CASSVDGTSADHNEQFF.

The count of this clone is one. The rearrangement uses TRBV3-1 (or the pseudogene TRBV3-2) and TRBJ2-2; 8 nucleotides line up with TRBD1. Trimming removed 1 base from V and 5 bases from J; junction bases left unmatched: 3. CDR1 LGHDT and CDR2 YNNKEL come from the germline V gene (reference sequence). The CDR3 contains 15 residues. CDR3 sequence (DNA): TGTGCCAGCAGCCAAGGGCAGGGGGCTACCGGGGAGCTGTTTTTT. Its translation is CASSQGQGATGELFF.

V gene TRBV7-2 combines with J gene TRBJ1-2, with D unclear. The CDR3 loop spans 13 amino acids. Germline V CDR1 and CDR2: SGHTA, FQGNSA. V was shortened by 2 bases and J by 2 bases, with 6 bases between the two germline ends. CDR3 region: CASSLNINYGYTF. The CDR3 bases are TGTGCCAGCAGCTTAAACATAAACTATGGCTACACCTTC.

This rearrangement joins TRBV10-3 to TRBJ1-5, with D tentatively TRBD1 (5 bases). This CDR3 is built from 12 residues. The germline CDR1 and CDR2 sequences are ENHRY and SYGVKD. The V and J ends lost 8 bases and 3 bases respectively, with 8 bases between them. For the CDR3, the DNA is TGTGCCATCGGGGCAGACAATCAGCCCCAGCATTTT. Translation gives CAIGADNQPQHF.

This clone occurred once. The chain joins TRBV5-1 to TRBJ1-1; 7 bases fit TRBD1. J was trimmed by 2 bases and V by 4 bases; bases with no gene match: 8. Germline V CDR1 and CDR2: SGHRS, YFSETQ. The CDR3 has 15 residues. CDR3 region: CASSIYRGGNTEAFF. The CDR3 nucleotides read TGCGCCAGCAGCATCTACAGGGGAGGCAACACTGAAGCTTTCTTT.

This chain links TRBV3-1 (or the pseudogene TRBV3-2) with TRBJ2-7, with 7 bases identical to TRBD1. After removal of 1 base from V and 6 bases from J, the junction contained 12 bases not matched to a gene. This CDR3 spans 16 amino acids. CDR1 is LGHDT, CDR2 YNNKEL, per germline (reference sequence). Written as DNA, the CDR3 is TGTGCCAGCAGCCAAGGGGGGCTGGGACAGATCGCCGAGCAGTACTTC. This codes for CASSQGGLGQIAEQYF.

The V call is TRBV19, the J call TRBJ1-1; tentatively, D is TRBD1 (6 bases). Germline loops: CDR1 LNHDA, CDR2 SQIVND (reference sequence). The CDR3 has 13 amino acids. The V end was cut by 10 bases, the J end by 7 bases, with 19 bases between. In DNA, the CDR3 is TGTGCCACCCGGACAGCGACAGAACATGAAGCTTTCTTT. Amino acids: CATRTATEHEAFF.

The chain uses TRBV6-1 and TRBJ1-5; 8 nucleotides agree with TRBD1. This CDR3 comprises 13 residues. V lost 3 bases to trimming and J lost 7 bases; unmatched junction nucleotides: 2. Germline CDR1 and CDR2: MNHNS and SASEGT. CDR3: CASSDQGAQPQHF. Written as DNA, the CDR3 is TGTGCCAGCAGTGATCAGGGGGCCCAGCCCCAGCATTTT.

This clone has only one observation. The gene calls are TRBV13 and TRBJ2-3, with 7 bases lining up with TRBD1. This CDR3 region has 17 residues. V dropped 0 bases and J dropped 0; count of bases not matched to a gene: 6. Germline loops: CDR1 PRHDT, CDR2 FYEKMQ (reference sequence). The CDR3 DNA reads TGTGCCAGCAGCTTAGGGACAGGGACCTCTAGCACAGATACGCAGTATTTT. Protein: CASSLGTGTSSTDTQYF.

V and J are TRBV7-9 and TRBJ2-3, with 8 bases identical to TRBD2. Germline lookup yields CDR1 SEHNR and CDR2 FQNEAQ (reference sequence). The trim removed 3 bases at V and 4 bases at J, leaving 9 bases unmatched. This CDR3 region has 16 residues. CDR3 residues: CASSFYSGSGADTQYF. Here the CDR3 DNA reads TGTGCCAGCAGCTTTTACAGCGGGAGTGGCGCAGATACGCAGTATTTT.

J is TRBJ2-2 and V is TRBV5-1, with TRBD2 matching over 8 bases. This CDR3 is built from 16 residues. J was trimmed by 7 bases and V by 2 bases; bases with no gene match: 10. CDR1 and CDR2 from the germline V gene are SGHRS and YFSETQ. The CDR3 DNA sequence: TGCGCCAGCAGCTTAATAGCGGGGCGTTCTGACGGGGAGCTGTTTTTT. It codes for CASSLIAGRSDGELFF.

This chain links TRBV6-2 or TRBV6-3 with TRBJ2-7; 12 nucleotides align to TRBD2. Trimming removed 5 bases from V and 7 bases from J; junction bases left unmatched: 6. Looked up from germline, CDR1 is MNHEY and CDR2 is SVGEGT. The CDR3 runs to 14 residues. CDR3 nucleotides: TGTGCCAGCAGTCCGACTAGCGGGAGTTTTGAGCAGTACTTC. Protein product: CASSPTSGSFEQYF.

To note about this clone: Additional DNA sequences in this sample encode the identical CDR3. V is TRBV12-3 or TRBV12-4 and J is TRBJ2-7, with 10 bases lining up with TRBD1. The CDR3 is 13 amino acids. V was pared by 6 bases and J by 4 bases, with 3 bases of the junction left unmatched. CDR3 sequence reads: CASSPGQGYEQYF. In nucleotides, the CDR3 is TGTGCCAGCAGCCCGGGACAGGGGTACGAGCAGTACTTC.

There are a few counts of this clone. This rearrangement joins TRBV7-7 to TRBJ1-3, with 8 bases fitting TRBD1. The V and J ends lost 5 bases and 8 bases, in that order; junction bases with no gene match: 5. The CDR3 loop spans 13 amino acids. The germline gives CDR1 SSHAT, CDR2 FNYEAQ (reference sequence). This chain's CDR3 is CASSVGQGDTIYF. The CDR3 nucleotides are TGTGCCAGCAGCGTCGGACAGGGAGACACCATATATTTT.

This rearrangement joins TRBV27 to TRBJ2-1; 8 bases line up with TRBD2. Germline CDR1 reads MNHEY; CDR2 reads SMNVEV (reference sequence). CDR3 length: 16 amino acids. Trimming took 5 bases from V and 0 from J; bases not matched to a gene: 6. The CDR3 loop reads CASSRTGTSSYNEQFF. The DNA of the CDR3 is TGTGCCAGCAGTCGTACGGGGACTAGCTCCTACAATGAGCAGTTCTTC.

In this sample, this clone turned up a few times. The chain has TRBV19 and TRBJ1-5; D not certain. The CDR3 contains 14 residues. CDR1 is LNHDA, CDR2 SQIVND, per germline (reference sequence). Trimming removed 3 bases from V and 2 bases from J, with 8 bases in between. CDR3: CASSMGSRNQPQHF. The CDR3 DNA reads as TGTGCCAGTAGTATGGGTAGCCGCAATCAGCCCCAGCATTTT.

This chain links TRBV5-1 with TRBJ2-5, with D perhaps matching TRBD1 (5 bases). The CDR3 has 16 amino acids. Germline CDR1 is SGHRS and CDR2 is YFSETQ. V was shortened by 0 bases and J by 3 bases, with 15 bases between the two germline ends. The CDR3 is CASSLDTWGREETQYF. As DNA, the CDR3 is TGCGCCAGCAGCTTGGATACTTGGGGCAGAGAAGAGACCCAGTACTTC.

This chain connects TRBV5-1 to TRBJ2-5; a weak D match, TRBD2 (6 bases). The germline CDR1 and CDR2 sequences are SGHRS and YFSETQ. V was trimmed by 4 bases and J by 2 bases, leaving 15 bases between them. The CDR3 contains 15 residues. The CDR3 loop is CASSDGGRIQETQYF. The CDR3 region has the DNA TGCGCCAGCAGCGATGGGGGGAGGATACAAGAGACCCAGTACTTC.

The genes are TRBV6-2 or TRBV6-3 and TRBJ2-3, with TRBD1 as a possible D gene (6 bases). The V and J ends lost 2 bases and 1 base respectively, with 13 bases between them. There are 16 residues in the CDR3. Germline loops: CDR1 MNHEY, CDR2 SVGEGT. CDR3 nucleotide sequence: TGTGCCAGCAGTTACCCCCCAGGGGCCGGCACAGATACGCAGTATTTT. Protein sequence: CASSYPPGAGTDTQYF.

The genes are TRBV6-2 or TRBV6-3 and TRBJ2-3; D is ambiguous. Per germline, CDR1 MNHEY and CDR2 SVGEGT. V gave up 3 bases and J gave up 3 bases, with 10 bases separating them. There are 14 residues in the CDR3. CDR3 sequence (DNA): TGTGCCAGCAGTTATCCAGGAAAGACAGATACGCAGTATTTT. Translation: CASSYPGKTDTQYF.

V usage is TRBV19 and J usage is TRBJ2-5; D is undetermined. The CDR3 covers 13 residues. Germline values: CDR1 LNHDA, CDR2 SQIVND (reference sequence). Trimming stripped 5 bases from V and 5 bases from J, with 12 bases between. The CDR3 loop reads CASSPYLLETQYF. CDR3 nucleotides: TGTGCCAGTAGTCCCTATCTCCTCGAGACCCAGTACTTC.

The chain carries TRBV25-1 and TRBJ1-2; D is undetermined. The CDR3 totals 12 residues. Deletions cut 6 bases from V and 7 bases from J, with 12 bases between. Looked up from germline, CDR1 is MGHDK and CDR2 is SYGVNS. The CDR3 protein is CASSTYLSGYTF. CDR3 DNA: TGTGCCAGCAGCACCTATTTGAGTGGCTACACCTTC.

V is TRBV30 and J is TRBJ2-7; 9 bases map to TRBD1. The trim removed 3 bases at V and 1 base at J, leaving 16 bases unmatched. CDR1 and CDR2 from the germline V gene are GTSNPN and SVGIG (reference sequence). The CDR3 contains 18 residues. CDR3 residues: CAWSAPAEGQGISYEQYF. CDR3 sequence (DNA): TGTGCCTGGAGCGCCCCGGCGGAGGGACAGGGAATTTCCTACGAGCAGTACTTC.